This T cell receptor beta chain is drawn from a study of Ad26.COV2.S vaccination and SARS-CoV-2 variants (dated by TCRdb to the early 2020s). Notes on the research overall: Vaccine-arm donors were drawn from COV1001, a multicentre, randomized, double-blind, placebo-controlled phase I-IIa trial of Ad26.COV2.S in healthy adults. Ad26.COV2.S was administered intramuscularly at a dose of 5x10^10 or 1x10^11 viral particles, either as one shot or as two shots given 56 days apart. Throughout the experiments and outcome assessment, investigators stayed blinded to trial group allocation. Trial participants were randomized into five groups of five, in which low-dose or high-dose Ad26.COV2.S was given once or twice, or placebo was given on both occasions. TCRbeta repertoire sequencing was used to assess the specificity and breadth of SARS-CoV-2-reactive T cell receptors after Ad26.COV2.S vaccination. A total of approximately 30 samples were included in the TCR-sequenced set, comprising around 19 Ad26.COV2.S vaccine recipients, 5 placebo recipients and 8 SARS-CoV-2 convalescent individuals.

Reading the germline V gene (reference sequence) gives CDR1 MNHEY and CDR2 SMNVEV. The CDR3 covers 13 residues, taking in both the cysteine and the phenylalanine. Only the CDR3 DNA stays, 39 bases, in frame from base 1. V is reduced by 5 bases and J by 0 bases, leaving a spacing of 8 bases between them. TCRbeta CDR3 regions were sequenced with the immunoSEQ Assay. After extraction, genomic DNA underwent amplification by bias-controlled multiplex PCR, followed by high-throughput sequencing. Per the authors' processing: To quantify the absolute abundance of each unique TCRbeta CDR3 region, sequences were collapsed and filtered. Usable DNA was measured by amplifying reference genes present in all nucleated cells, and TCRbeta template counts were normalized to that usable DNA to estimate T cell fraction. Repertoire TCRs were annotated as SARS-CoV-2-specific by exact matching of V gene, CDR3 amino acid sequence and J gene to a known reactive TCR set. The reference SARS-CoV-2 TCR set was obtained from MIRA and was filtered for enrichment in COVID-19-positive ImmuneCODE repertoires, whereby public or cross-reactive TCRs were removed. Using the MIRA antigens, annotated TCRs were further analysed by specific ORF or by position within an ORF. Breadth was defined as annotated unique rearrangements over total unique productive rearrangements; depth was the summed frequency of those rearrangements. TCR breadth was compared between groups using two-sided Wilcoxon rank-sum tests. The table comes from immuneACCESS by way of TCRdb, which keeps in-frame sequences with V and J called. Part of the clones is missing from these tables; in studies checked, under half for an unresolved V gene and the rest for unknown reasons. V, J and clone size derive from that table, while D and trimming were established from the DNA sequence. The sample data list about 350,000 clones, and around nine tenths of these were observed just once. Roughly 4.8% of the sample belongs to the ten largest clones.

Details on this clone: This receptor's antigen is unknown. Per-base qualities were not stored, and no clone one base away is much larger.

In light of the paper, this sample's treatment or condition label describes: approximately 18 received Ad26.COV2.S at low or high dose, single or two shots; about five received placebo; per-sample allocation not given. Repertoires of vaccine and placebo recipients were sequenced from samples collected on day 63 after the first injection. Between 29 July and 7 August 2020, Cohort 1b enrolled about 27 adults aged 18-55 years at one site in Boston, USA. As a vaccine, Ad26.COV2.S was a replication-incompetent adenovirus type 26 vector that expressed a prefusion-stabilized SARS-CoV-2 spike protein derived from the original Wuhan strain. Beyond this particular receptor, the publication reports: According to the authors, total T cell responses may have been underestimated by the TCR breadth and depth analyses. Substantial breadth of spike-specific CD8+ and CD4+ T cell responses was reported after vaccination. The study was not powered for comparison of responses between vaccine doses or regimens. Non-spike TCR breadth was comparable between vaccine and placebo recipients, consistent with the vaccine containing only spike. Higher spike-specific TCR breadth was observed in Ad26.COV2.S recipients than in placebo recipients (P = 0.0014).

This specimen was peripheral blood, taken in a trial of Ad26.COV2.S vaccine versus placebo. The receptor's source is a person between 18 and 59 years old who received the Ad26.COV2.S COVID-19 vaccine or a placebo. Recombination joined TRBV27 with TRBJ2-7; the D gene cannot be named for sure. The nucleotides read TGTGCCAGCAGTAGGACGAGCTCCTACGAGCAGTACTTC. Its coded protein is CASSRTSSYEQYF.